Many counts were recorded for the clone carrying this TCR beta chain. As yet, its antigen is unknown. The sample is drawn from a study of neurological immune-mediated disorders. The cDNA came from 5'RACE with 10-nucleotide random UMIs. Each CDR3 protein is one row after TCRdb ran MiXCR on the 5' RACE reads. Of some 38,000 distinct CDR3 sequences in the sample, under 4% were seen once. Time point: longitudinal time-point 1 (baseline). V was pared by 0 bases and J by 9 bases, with 13 bases between. Germline-derived CDR1 and CDR2 are SGHRS and YFSETQ. This CDR3 spans 14 amino acids. Study-level findings and limits: TCR-beta repertoires seemed private in all groups, with no expanded CDR3 amino acid sequences shared.

The chain uses TRBV5-1 and TRBJ2-1; either TRBD1 or TRBD2 may fit D (5 bases each). This TCR was recovered from a woman aged 55-69 years with multiple sclerosis. Sequenced: PBMCs. CDR3 DNA sequence: TGCGCCAGCAGCTTGGCCGGGACCCCCAGTGAGCAGTTCTTC. It translates to CASSLAGTPSEQFF.